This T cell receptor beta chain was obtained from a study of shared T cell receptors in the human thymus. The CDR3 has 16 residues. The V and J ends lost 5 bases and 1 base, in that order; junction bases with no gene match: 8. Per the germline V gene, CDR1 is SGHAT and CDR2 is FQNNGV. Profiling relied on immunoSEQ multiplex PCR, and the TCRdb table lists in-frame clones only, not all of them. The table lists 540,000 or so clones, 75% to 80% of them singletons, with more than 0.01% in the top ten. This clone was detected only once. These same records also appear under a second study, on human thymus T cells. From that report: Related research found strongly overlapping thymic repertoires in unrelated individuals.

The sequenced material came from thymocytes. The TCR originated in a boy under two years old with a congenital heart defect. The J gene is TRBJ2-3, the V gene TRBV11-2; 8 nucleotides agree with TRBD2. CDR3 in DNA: TGTGCCAGCAGCACCGGGACTAGTCCGGGCACAGATACGCAGTATTTT. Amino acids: CASSTGTSPGTDTQYF.